The sequence of this TCR beta chain was determined in a study of blood T cell repertoires in COVID-19. Germline assignment: CDR1 MNHEY and CDR2 SVGAGI. V lost 6 bases to trimming and J lost 0 bases, with 14 bases between them. This CDR3 comprises 15 residues. Per the authors' pipeline: Amplification from reference gene primers served as the basis for estimated nucleated cell counts. Measured with immunoSEQ multiplex PCR; TCRdb has only the in-frame clones, and not every one. V and J calls and clone size are as listed in that table; D and trimming were resolved from the DNA. The data contain about 200,000 clones, around nine tenths of them seen just once; the ten biggest clones take up roughly 3%. This clone was seen more than once but under ten times.

V and J are TRBV6-5 and TRBJ1-1, with D perhaps matching TRBD1 (5 bases). This receptor was obtained from a man aged 60 to 69 with acute or convalescent COVID-19. Specimen: peripheral blood. The CDR3 DNA reads TGTGCCAGCAGCGGCGACAGAAGACTGAACACTGAAGCTTTCTTT. This translates into CASSGDRRLNTEAFF.